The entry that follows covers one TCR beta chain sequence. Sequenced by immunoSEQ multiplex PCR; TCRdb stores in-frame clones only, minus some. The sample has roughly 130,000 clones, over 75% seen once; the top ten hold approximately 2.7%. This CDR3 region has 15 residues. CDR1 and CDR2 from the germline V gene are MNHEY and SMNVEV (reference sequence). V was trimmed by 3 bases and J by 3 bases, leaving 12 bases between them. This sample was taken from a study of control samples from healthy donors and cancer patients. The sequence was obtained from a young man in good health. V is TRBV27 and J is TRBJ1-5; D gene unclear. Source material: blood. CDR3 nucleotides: TGTGCCAGCAGTTTCACGGCAGGATCCAATCAGCCCCAGCATTTT. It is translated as CASSFTAGSNQPQHF.